The 14 T cell receptor beta chains given below trace back to one sample, sequenced in a study of neurological immune-mediated disorders. Via MiXCR, TCRdb re-called the 5' RACE reads, giving one row per CDR3 protein. The sample has about 30,000 distinct CDR3 sequences, less than 15% seen once. Sequenced: PBMCs. The receptors come from a man in his 60s in good health.

Ten or more counts support this clonotype. CDR3 sequence (DNA): TGCAGTGCTAGTTGGGAGGTCGGGGAATACGAGCAGTACTTC. Translation: CSASWEVGEYEQYF. This rearrangement joins TRBV20-1 to TRBJ2-7; possibly TRBD2 for D (6 bases). The CDR3 length is 14 residues. The germline CDR1 and CDR2 sequences are DFQATT and SNEGSKA (reference sequence). Trimming stripped 3 bases from V and 4 bases from J, with 16 bases between.

This clonotype was counted ten times or more. This CDR3 is CASSSDLIRGKQYF. DNA for the CDR3: TGTGCCAGCAGTTCAGACCTGATCCGTGGTAAGCAGTACTTC. The chain is built from TRBV12-3 or TRBV12-4 and TRBJ2-7; unclear D gene. This CDR3 spans 14 amino acids. Trimming removed 4 bases from V and 8 bases from J, with 18 bases in between.

Ten or more counts support this clonotype. V gene TRBV28 combines with J gene TRBJ2-7; 8 bases are shared with TRBD2. Trimming cost V 7 bases and J 3 bases; bases outside gene matches: 5. Germline V gene data show CDR1 as MDHEN and CDR2 as SYDVKM. This CDR3 has 13 amino acids. The CDR3 bases are TGTGCCAGCAAACGGAGCGGGAGCTACGAGCAGTACTTC. It specifies CASKRSGSYEQYF.

This clonotype was seen ten or more times. This chain links TRBV9 with TRBJ2-7; 7 nucleotides match TRBD2. The V and J ends lost 0 bases and 0 bases, in that order; junction bases with no gene match: 0. This CDR3 has 14 amino acids. The germline V gene encodes CDR1 SGDLS and CDR2 YYNGEE. In DNA, the CDR3 is TGTGCCAGCAGCGTAGGGGACTACTCCTACGAGCAGTACTTC. It specifies CASSVGDYSYEQYF.

This clonotype was detected many times. V and J are TRBV7-6 and TRBJ2-1; unclear D gene. Germline CDR1 is SGHVS and CDR2 is FNYEAQ. V dropped 5 bases and J dropped 6 bases, with 11 bases sitting between them. The CDR3 has 13 residues. CDR3 sequence: CASSAFSINEQFF. The DNA for the CDR3 is TGTGCCAGCAGCGCCTTTAGCATCAATGAGCAGTTCTTC.

Comment on this clonotype: One end of the junction does not line up with germline, which may come from a read error. The genes are TRBV7-6 and TRBJ1-5; D call uncertain. CDR1 is SGHVS, CDR2 FNYEAQ, per germline. The CDR3 contains 15 residues. The CDR3 is CANSPLTPPDQPQHF. For the CDR3, the DNA is TGTGCCAACAGCCCACTGACGCCCCCTGATCAGCCCCAGCATTTT. Looking up the rest from reference TRBV7-6 and TRBJ1-5 gives the full variable domain: GAGVSQSPRYKVTKRGQDVALRCDPISGHVSLYWYRQALGQGPEFLTYFNYEAQQDKSGLPNDRFSAERPEGSISTLTIQRTEQRDSAMYRCANSPLTPPDQPQHFGDGTRLSIL.

This clonotype was seen at least ten times. V gene TRBV7-9 combines with J gene TRBJ1-2; D call uncertain. CDR1 and CDR2 (germline): SEHNR, FQNEAQ (reference sequence). Trimming took 1 base from V and 4 from J, leaving 4 bases between them. The CDR3 is 12 residues long. Here the CDR3 DNA reads TGTGCCAGCAGCTTAGGAGGCTATGGCTACACCTTC. Its protein is CASSLGGYGYTF.

There are many counts of this clonotype. The V call is TRBV5-1, the J call TRBJ2-1; 8 positions match TRBD2. V lost 1 base to trimming and J lost 7 bases; unmatched junction nucleotides: 10. The CDR3 consists of 16 residues. Germline CDR1 is SGHRS and CDR2 is YFSETQ. CDR3 sequence (DNA): TGCGCCAGCAGCTTGAATCCAACGGGGGGGCCAAATGAGCAGTTCTTC. Translation gives CASSLNPTGGPNEQFF. Variable domain in full (rest from reference TRBV5-1 and TRBJ2-1): KAGVTQTPRYLIKTRGQQVTLSCSPISGHRSVSWYQQTPGQGLQFLFEYFSETQRNKGNFPGRFSGRQFSNSRSEMNVSTLELGDSALYLCASSLNPTGGPNEQFFGPGTRLTVL.

The rearrangement links TRBV20-1 to TRBJ2-7, with TRBD2 identical over 7 bases. CDR1 is DFQATT and CDR2 is SNEGSKA in the germline V gene (reference sequence). V gave up 3 bases and J gave up 7 bases; unmatched junction bases: 15. The CDR3 runs to 15 residues. The CDR3 coding sequence is TGCAGTGCTAGGAGCGGGGCCCGACTAGTCGATGAGCAGTACTTC. Translated, it gives CSARSGARLVDEQYF.

This clonotype was detected ten times or more. The J gene is TRBJ2-3, the V gene TRBV29-1, with 9 nucleotides matching TRBD2. Trimming took 6 bases from V and 4 from J; bases not matched to a gene: 8. CDR3 length equals 14 residues. Germline assignment: CDR1 SQVTM and CDR2 ANQGSEA. In DNA, the CDR3 is TGCAGCGTGATTAGCGGGAGCCCTTCAGATACGCAGTATTTT. Protein product: CSVISGSPSDTQYF.

This clonotype was seen ten or more times. This rearrangement joins TRBV6-5 to TRBJ1-5; the D gene is possibly TRBD1 (5 bases). Germline values: CDR1 MNHEY, CDR2 SVGAGI. This CDR3 has 12 residues. V lost 10 bases to trimming and J lost 12 bases, with 19 bases between them. In DNA form, the CDR3 reads TGTGCCACTCAGGACACAAAATATCGCCAGCATTTT. It specifies CATQDTKYRQHF.

The sample holds many counts of this clonotype. The J gene is TRBJ2-2, the V gene TRBV4-3; no reliable D call. Germline V lookup: CDR1 LGHNA, CDR2 YSLEER. CDR3 length equals 14 residues. V lost 1 base, J lost 3 bases, and 6 bases lay in between. The CDR3 spells CASSQAWYTGELFF. The DNA of the CDR3 is TGCGCCAGCAGCCAAGCTTGGTACACCGGGGAGCTGTTTTTT.

This clonotype was recorded at least ten times. The chain combines TRBV3-1 with TRBJ2-6; a possible D gene is TRBD2 (5 bases). The V gene's germline CDR1 is LGHDT and CDR2 YNNKEL (reference sequence). Trimming pared 0 bases from V and 0 bases from J, leaving 6 bases between. CDR3 length: 16 amino acids. CDR3 loop: CASSQERGSGANVLTF. CDR3 DNA sequence: TGTGCCAGCAGCCAAGAACGGGGCTCTGGGGCCAACGTCCTGACTTTC.

A remark on this clonotype: A read error is possible here, since a much larger clone lies one base away. This rearrangement joins TRBV12-3 or TRBV12-4 to TRBJ2-7; tentatively, D is TRBD1 (6 bases). CDR3 length equals 14 residues. The CDR3 is CASSDGTSFYERYF. CDR3 nucleotides: TGTGCCAGCAGCGACGGGACATCGTTCTACGAGCGGTACTTC.